A selection of T cell receptor beta chains follows, all from one sample in a study of Graves' ophthalmopathy and Graves' hyperthyroidism. Each CDR3 protein gets one entry after TCRdb re-called the multiplex PCR reads with MiXCR. The top ten clones hold 11% of a sample with over a million distinct CDR3 sequences, about two fifths of them seen once. Sequencing was carried out using peripheral blood or thyroid tissue (not recorded which). The receptors come from an adult man with Graves' hyperthyroidism. CDR3s include the opening cysteine and the closing phenylalanine or tryptophan. The order of the fields is CDR3 protein, CDR3 DNA, clone size, V gene, D gene, J gene. A D gene is named only where the DNA matches it firmly. Size values are once, few and many counts, or a class for expanded clones, and some rows have none.

CDR3aa: CASRYLGTGNTEAFF; CDR3nt: TGTGCCAGCAGATACTTAGGGACAGGTAACACTGAAGCTTTCTTT; abundance: few; v_gene: TRBV6-6; d_gene: TRBD1; j_gene: TRBJ1-1
CDR3aa: CSVITGTGTYEQYF; CDR3nt: TGCAGCGTTATTACCGGGACAGGCACCTACGAGCAGTACTTC; abundance: NA; v_gene: TRBV29-1; d_gene: TRBD1; j_gene: TRBJ2-7
CDR3aa: CASTRGADEAFF; CDR3nt: TGTGCCAGCACTAGGGGCGCGGATGAAGCTTTCTTT; abundance: many; v_gene: TRBV7-9; d_gene: NA; j_gene: TRBJ1-1
CDR3aa: CRPSGTADTEAFF; CDR3nt: TGCAGGCCCTCCGGGACAGCTGACACTGAAGCTTTCTTT; abundance: few; v_gene: TRBV20-1; d_gene: TRBD1; j_gene: TRBJ1-1
CDR3aa: CASSRGTGHGYTF; CDR3nt: TGTGCCAGCAGTCGAGGGACAGGGCATGGCTACACCTTC; abundance: NA; v_gene: TRBV3-1; d_gene: TRBD1; j_gene: TRBJ1-2
CDR3aa: CASSLGGTHTDTQYF; CDR3nt: TGTGCCAGCAGCTTGGGGGGGACACACACAGATACGCAGTATTTT; abundance: few; v_gene: TRBV5-4; d_gene: NA; j_gene: TRBJ2-3
CDR3aa: CSGGQGHDEQYF; CDR3nt: TGCAGCGGGGGTCAGGGCCACGACGAGCAGTACTTC; abundance: many; v_gene: TRBV29-1; d_gene: NA; j_gene: TRBJ2-7
CDR3aa: CASKGNMNTEAFF; CDR3nt: TGTGCCAGCAAGGGAAACATGAACACTGAAGCTTTCTTT; abundance: few; v_gene: TRBV19; d_gene: NA; j_gene: TRBJ1-1
CDR3aa: CASSLVVGTGEFDSNQPQHF; CDR3nt: TGTGCCAGCAGCTTAGTGGTCGGGACAGGGGAGTTCGATAGCAATCAGCCCCAGCATTTT; abundance: NA; v_gene: TRBV7-9; d_gene: TRBD1; j_gene: TRBJ1-5
CDR3aa: CASSPTGELQYF; CDR3nt: TGTGCCAGTAGTCCGACGGGGGAGTTGCAGTACTTC; abundance: many; v_gene: TRBV19; d_gene: NA; j_gene: TRBJ2-7
CDR3aa: CASSDSSGSQETQYF; CDR3nt: TGTGCCAGCTCCGATTCTAGCGGGAGCCAAGAGACCCAGTACTTC; abundance: many; v_gene: TRBV6-5; d_gene: TRBD2; j_gene: TRBJ2-5
CDR3aa: CASNIWTLNYGYTF; CDR3nt: TGTGCCAGCAACATTTGGACCTTAAACTATGGCTACACCTTC; abundance: NA; v_gene: TRBV7-3; d_gene: NA; j_gene: TRBJ1-2
CDR3aa: CASSLTPGNTEAFF; CDR3nt: TGTGCCAGCAGCTTAACCCCCGGGAACACTGAAGCTTTCTTT; abundance: NA; v_gene: TRBV7-3; d_gene: NA; j_gene: TRBJ1-1
CDR3aa: CASSGHDRDRGPYYEQYF; CDR3nt: TGTGCCAGCAGCGGACACGACCGGGACAGGGGGCCATACTACGAGCAGTACTTC; abundance: many; v_gene: TRBV7-9; d_gene: TRBD1; j_gene: TRBJ2-7
CDR3aa: CASSDTGNQPQHF; CDR3nt: TGCGCCAGCAGTGATACGGGGAATCAGCCCCAGCATTTT; abundance: many; v_gene: TRBV10-1; d_gene: NA; j_gene: TRBJ1-5
CDR3aa: CASSIRGQPQHF; CDR3nt: TGTGCCAGTAGTATACGGGGGCAGCCCCAGCATTTT; abundance: many; v_gene: TRBV19; d_gene: NA; j_gene: TRBJ1-5
CDR3aa: CASRSGTGDYSGYGYTF; CDR3nt: TGTGCCAGCAGGTCTGGGACAGGGGACTACTCCGGGTATGGCTACACCTTC; abundance: NA; v_gene: TRBV7-9; d_gene: TRBD1; j_gene: TRBJ1-2
CDR3aa: CASSLRGRVGQPQHF; CDR3nt: TGTGCCAGCAGCTTAAGGGGGCGCGTAGGTCAGCCCCAGCATTTT; abundance: many; v_gene: TRBV7-2; d_gene: TRBD1; j_gene: TRBJ1-5
CDR3aa: CSVEALIAGTQYEQYF; CDR3nt: TGCAGCGTTGAAGCCCTAATCGCGGGGACCCAATACGAGCAGTACTTC; abundance: many; v_gene: TRBV29-1; d_gene: NA; j_gene: TRBJ2-7
CDR3aa: CASSDTGDQETQYF; CDR3nt: TGTGCCAGCAGTGATACAGGAGACCAAGAGACCCAGTACTTC; abundance: many; v_gene: TRBV6-6; d_gene: NA; j_gene: TRBJ2-5
CDR3aa: CASSPGTSMNTEAFF; CDR3nt: TGTGCCAGCAGTCCTGGAACCTCCATGAACACTGAAGCTTTCTTT; abundance: few; v_gene: TRBV12-3/TRBV12-4; d_gene: NA; j_gene: TRBJ1-1
CDR3aa: CASSPRTGEVKNQPQHF; CDR3nt: TGTGCCAGCAGTCCGCGGACAGGGGAGGTGAAGAATCAGCCCCAGCATTTT; abundance: NA; v_gene: TRBV27; d_gene: TRBD1; j_gene: TRBJ1-5
CDR3aa: CATSRGGGSETQYF; CDR3nt: TGTGCCACCAGCAGAGGAGGGGGATCAGAGACCCAGTACTTC; abundance: NA; v_gene: TRBV24-1; d_gene: NA; j_gene: TRBJ2-5
CDR3aa: CASSQEQGSYGYTF; CDR3nt: TGCGCCAGCAGCCAAGAACAGGGGAGCTATGGCTACACCTTC; abundance: many; v_gene: TRBV4-3; d_gene: TRBD1; j_gene: TRBJ1-2
CDR3aa: CASSVTGGNEQYF; CDR3nt: TGTGCCAGCAGCGTTACAGGGGGGAACGAGCAGTACTTC; abundance: many; v_gene: TRBV7-3; d_gene: TRBD1; j_gene: TRBJ2-7
CDR3aa: CASTFKGYEQYF; CDR3nt: TGTGCCAGCACTTTTAAAGGCTACGAGCAGTACTTC; abundance: few; v_gene: TRBV7-2; d_gene: NA; j_gene: TRBJ2-7
CDR3aa: CASSQTGPQPQYF; CDR3nt: TGTGCCAGCAGCCAAACGGGCCCTCAGCCCCAGTACTTC; abundance: once; v_gene: TRBV5-1; d_gene: NA; j_gene: TRBJ2-5